This passage covers 28 T cell receptor beta chains from one sample sequenced in a study of blood T cell repertoires in COVID-19. The assay was immunoSEQ multiplex PCR, and TCRdb's table has in-frame clones only and misses some. The table shows about 120,000 clones, with about 85% occurring only once. Sequencing used peripheral blood. Every receptor here comes from a human donor in a cohort sampled during active COVID-19.

This clone was recorded a few times. V and J are TRBV9 and TRBJ1-3, with D unresolved. Germline V gene sequence: CDR1 SGDLS, CDR2 YYNGEE. V was clipped by 1 base and J by 0 bases, with 11 bases between them. The CDR3 spans 16 residues. In DNA form, the CDR3 reads TGTGCCAGCAGCGTAACGGACGGGGACTCTGGAAACACCATATATTTT. Protein: CASSVTDGDSGNTIYF.

This chain joins TRBV10-2 and TRBJ1-2; no reliable D call. The V end lost 0 bases, the J end lost 0 bases, and 5 bases lay between the germline ends. In germline, CDR1 is WSHSY, CDR2 SAAADI. The CDR3 has 14 amino acids. As DNA, the CDR3 is TGCGCCAGCAGTGAGTCCCGAGCTAACTATGGCTACACCTTC. Translating it yields CASSESRANYGYTF.

The CDR3 region is CASSATGQGAYEQYF. CDR3 nucleotides: TGCGCCAGCAGCGCAACGGGACAGGGGGCCTACGAGCAGTACTTC. The chain joins TRBV5-1 to TRBJ2-7; 11 bases align to TRBD1. With 4 bases clipped from V and 2 bases from J, the junction kept 5 bases outside the gene matches. The CDR3 is 15 residues long. CDR1 is SGHRS and CDR2 is YFSETQ in the germline V gene.

The chain uses TRBV6-6 and TRBJ2-5; 9 nucleotides match TRBD1. From germline, CDR1 is MNHNY and CDR2 SVGAGI (reference sequence). The V gene end was trimmed by 6 bases and the J gene end by 7 bases; junction bases not matched to a gene: 18. The CDR3 sequence is 17 residues long. CDR3 sequence: CASRRTGTGNPTGTQYF. The CDR3 bases are TGTGCCAGCAGGCGAACCGGGACAGGGAACCCGACTGGGACCCAGTACTTC.

The chain combines TRBV9 with TRBJ2-1; 11 nucleotides line up with TRBD1. Trimming took 4 bases from V and 8 from J; bases not matched to a gene: 5. CDR1 SGDLS and CDR2 YYNGEE come from the germline V gene. The CDR3 loop spans 14 amino acids. The CDR3 DNA reads TGTGCCAGCAGCCCCAGGACAGGGGGCCATGAGCAGTTCTTC. Protein product: CASSPRTGGHEQFF.

The chain has TRBV7-2 and TRBJ1-2; D remains ambiguous. V was shortened by 1 base and J by 6 bases, with 21 bases between the two germline ends. The CDR3 totals 17 residues. In germline, CDR1 is SGHTA, CDR2 FQGNSA. The CDR3 bases are TGTGCCAGCAGCTTAGTAGTCCAACCTCTCCTGTCGAATGGCTACACCTTC. It yields the protein CASSLVVQPLLSNGYTF.

V and J are TRBV19 and TRBJ2-4, with 8 nucleotides matching TRBD1. The length of the CDR3 is 16 residues. J was trimmed by 5 bases and V by 3 bases; bases with no gene match: 9. Looked up from germline, CDR1 is LNHDA and CDR2 is SQIVND (reference sequence). In nucleotides, the CDR3 is TGTGCCAGTAGTATGCTCCGTGGACAGGGAGAAAACATTCAGTACTTC. Protein: CASSMLRGQGENIQYF.

The chain recombines TRBV10-1 with TRBJ1-1; 9 bases agree with TRBD1. CDR3 length: 14 residues. Per the germline V gene, CDR1 is WNHNN and CDR2 is SYGVQD (reference sequence). V shed 5 bases and J 0 bases; nucleotides not matched to a gene: 1. In DNA, the CDR3 is TGCGCCAGCAGTCGGACAGGGGTGAACACTGAAGCTTTCTTT. This encodes CASSRTGVNTEAFF.

This chain links TRBV5-1 with TRBJ2-4, with 10 bases lining up with TRBD2. Germline V gene lookup returns CDR1 SGHRS and CDR2 YFSETQ. The CDR3 is made up of 16 amino acids. V lost 1 base, J lost 5 bases, and 6 bases stayed unmatched. As DNA, the CDR3 is TGCGCCAGCAGCTTGTCGAGCGGGAGGGCCCAAAACATTCAGTACTTC. Protein sequence: CASSLSSGRAQNIQYF.

The chain uses TRBV5-1 and TRBJ2-2; 9 bases fit TRBD1. CDR3 length: 17 amino acids. Germline V gene sequence: CDR1 SGHRS, CDR2 YFSETQ. V shed 1 base and J 4 bases; nucleotides not matched to a gene: 8. The CDR3 region has the DNA TGCGCCAGCAGCTTGTTGCCTGGGACAGGGATCACCGGGGAGCTGTTTTTT. Its translation: CASSLLPGTGITGELFF.

This clone was detected once. The chain is built from TRBV6-4 and TRBJ2-1; 7 positions agree with TRBD2. The trim removed 5 bases at V and 8 bases at J, leaving 6 bases unmatched. The V gene's germline CDR1 is MRHNA and CDR2 SNTAGT. CDR3 length: 13 residues. As DNA, the CDR3 is TGTGCCAGCAGTCGGACTAGTGGCTATGAGCAGTTCTTC. As protein: CASSRTSGYEQFF.

The gene calls are TRBV14 and TRBJ1-3; TRBD1 might be the D (5 bases). Germline-derived CDR1 and CDR2 are SGHDN and FVKESK. V lost 2 bases, J lost 3 bases, and 8 bases lay in between. This CDR3 region has 14 residues. This chain's CDR3 is CASSQRTLGNTIYF. In DNA form, the CDR3 reads TGTGCCAGCAGCCAAAGGACACTTGGAAACACCATATATTTT. Complete variable domain (other parts from reference TRBV14 and TRBJ1-3): EAGVTQFPSHSVIEKGQTVTLRCDPISGHDNLYWYRRVMGKEIKFLLHFVKESKQDESGMPNNRFLAERTGGTYSTLKVQPAELEDSGVYFCASSQRTLGNTIYFGEGSWLTVV.

In nucleotides, the CDR3 is TGCGCCAGCAGCTTGACTAGGAACTCCTACAATGAGCAGTTCTTC. Its translation is CASSLTRNSYNEQFF. J is TRBJ2-1 and V is TRBV5-1, with D perhaps matching TRBD2 (5 bases). Germline lookup yields CDR1 SGHRS and CDR2 YFSETQ. The CDR3 runs 15 residues. Between the trimmed V and J ends, which lost 1 base and 0 bases, there was a span of 8 bases.

The chain carries TRBV11-3 and TRBJ2-2, with 8 nucleotides matching TRBD1. CDR3 length: 15 amino acids. Germline assignment: CDR1 SGHNT and CDR2 YENEEA. With V trimmed by 5 bases and J by 8 bases, 10 bases remained unmatched. The CDR3 coding sequence is TGTGCCAGCAGCCCTGGACAGGGTAGGCCGGGGGAGCTGTTTTTT. Amino acids: CASSPGQGRPGELFF. The full variable domain, completed using reference TRBV11-3 and TRBJ2-2, is EAGVVQSPRYKIIEKKQPVAFWCNPISGHNTLYWYLQNLGQGPELLIRYENEEAVDDSQLPKDRFSAERLKGVDSTLKIQPAELGDSAVYLCASSPGQGRPGELFFGEGSRLTVL.

The CDR3 sequence is CASRQQGYHHSNQPQHF. In nucleotides, the CDR3 is TGTGCCAGCAGACAACAGGGGTACCACCATAGCAATCAGCCCCAGCATTTT. The chain links TRBV6-4 to TRBJ1-5; 7 positions match TRBD1. This CDR3 has 17 amino acids. Germline-derived CDR1 and CDR2 are MRHNA and SNTAGT. The V segment lost 6 bases and the J segment 0 bases; nucleotides outside the gene matches: 11.

V and J are TRBV7-2 and TRBJ1-5; 8 nucleotides align to TRBD1. The J segment lost 4 bases and the V segment lost 1 base, leaving 6 bases of the junction unmatched. The CDR3 has 16 amino acids. In germline, CDR1 is SGHTA, CDR2 FQGNSA. CDR3 protein: CASSLETGEGNQPQHF. The CDR3, as DNA: TGTGCCAGCAGCTTAGAGACAGGGGAAGGGAATCAGCCCCAGCATTTT.

Points on this clone: The junction shows a germline mismatch at one end, possibly a read error. This sequence joins TRBV3-1 (or the pseudogene TRBV3-2) and TRBJ2-1; 10 bases agree with TRBD2. The CDR3 sequence is 14 residues long. CDR1 LGHDT and CDR2 YNNKEL come from the germline V gene (reference sequence). The CDR3 loop is CASTQAGGPYEQFF. In nucleotides, the CDR3 is TGTGCCAGCACCCAAGCGGGAGGGCCCTATGAGCAGTTCTTC.

CDR3: CATTPYSTGDVQPLHF. In DNA, the CDR3 is TGTGCCACCACCCCATATTCTACGGGAGACGTTCAACCCCTCCACTTT. The chain links TRBV15 to TRBJ1-6, with D unresolved. Trimming shortened V by 7 bases and J by 12 bases, and 25 bases separated the two germline ends. The CDR3 is made up of 16 amino acids. Germline V gives CDR1 LNHNV, CDR2 YYDKDF (reference sequence).

V and J are TRBV10-1 and TRBJ2-2; possibly TRBD1 for D (6 bases). This CDR3 spans 13 amino acids. Trimming removed 7 bases from V and 6 bases from J, with 12 bases in between. The germline V gene encodes CDR1 WNHNN and CDR2 SYGVQD (reference sequence). The CDR3 loop reads CASTNRVAGELFF. Written as DNA, the CDR3 is TGCGCCAGCACCAACAGGGTCGCCGGGGAGCTGTTTTTT.

The rearrangement uses TRBV5-4 and TRBJ2-1; TRBD2 aligns across 7 bases. V shed 3 bases and J 6 bases; nucleotides not matched to a gene: 9. The CDR3 is 15 residues long. CDR1 SGHNT and CDR2 YYREEE come from the germline V gene (reference sequence). Here the CDR3 reads CASSYRDGRGNEQFF. The CDR3 bases are TGTGCCAGCAGCTACCGGGATGGGAGGGGCAATGAGCAGTTCTTC.

The V call is TRBV19, the J call TRBJ1-1; a weak D match, TRBD1 (5 bases). Germline lookup yields CDR1 LNHDA and CDR2 SQIVND (reference sequence). Trimming left V 7 bases short and J 4 bases short, with 16 bases between. This CDR3 comprises 14 residues. The CDR3 loop reads CASKAPGWGTEAFF. The CDR3 DNA is TGTGCCAGTAAGGCCCCAGGGTGGGGCACTGAAGCTTTCTTT. Full variable domain (outside the CDR3, taken from reference TRBV19 and TRBJ1-1): DGGITQSPKYLFRKEGQNVTLSCEQNLNHDAMYWYRQDPGQGLRLIYYSQIVNDFQKGDIAEGYSVSREKKESFPLTVTSAQKNPTAFYLCASKAPGWGTEAFFGQGTRLTVV.

This chain links TRBV12-3 or TRBV12-4 with TRBJ1-2; D not resolved. The V gene lost 3 bases and the J gene lost 7 bases, with 12 bases spanning the gap. This CDR3 is built from 13 residues. CDR3 sequence (DNA): TGTGCCAGCAGTTTTGACGGGTTTGGTGGCTACACCTTC. Amino acid sequence: CASSFDGFGGYTF.

As to this clone: Other DNA sequences in this sample translate to the same CDR3. The J gene is TRBJ2-7, the V gene TRBV12-3 or TRBV12-4; TRBD1 aligns across 7 bases. The CDR3 has 12 amino acids. The ends lost 6 bases at V and 5 bases at J; junction bases unmatched: 4. CDR3 nucleotide sequence: TGTGCCAGCAGCCTAACAGGGGACGAGCAGTACTTC. Amino acid sequence: CASSLTGDEQYF.

V and J are TRBV6-5 and TRBJ2-2; TRBD2 is a possible D gene (6 bases). V was shortened by 7 bases and J by 8 bases, with 20 bases between the two germline ends. CDR1 and CDR2 (germline): MNHEY, SVGAGI. There are 15 residues in the CDR3. The CDR3 sequence: CASMVGRNRGGELFF. CDR3 coding DNA: TGTGCCAGCATGGTAGGACGAAACCGGGGGGGGGAGCTGTTTTTT.

The chain carries TRBV19 and TRBJ1-1; 7 bases line up with TRBD1. With V trimmed by 7 bases and J by 6 bases, 2 bases remained unmatched. There are 11 residues in the CDR3. From germline, CDR1 is LNHDA and CDR2 SQIVND (reference sequence). The CDR3 is CASTGTAEAFF. The CDR3 region has the DNA TGTGCCAGTACCGGGACAGCTGAAGCTTTCTTT. Variable domain in full (rest from reference TRBV19 and TRBJ1-1): DGGITQSPKYLFRKEGQNVTLSCEQNLNHDAMYWYRQDPGQGLRLIYYSQIVNDFQKGDIAEGYSVSREKKESFPLTVTSAQKNPTAFYLCASTGTAEAFFGQGTRLTVV.

This chain connects TRBV10-1 to TRBJ2-2; 7 bases align to TRBD2. The CDR3 runs to 15 residues. The V gene's germline CDR1 is WNHNN and CDR2 SYGVQD (reference sequence). Trimming removed 2 bases from V and 7 bases from J; junction bases left unmatched: 7. As DNA, the CDR3 is TGCGCCAGCAGTGAGAGGGGAGGGGATTTCGGGGAGCTGTTTTTT. This encodes CASSERGGDFGELFF.

The chain carries TRBV7-9 and TRBJ2-1, with 14 bases identical to TRBD2. The CDR3 spans 19 residues. V shed 5 bases and J 0 bases; nucleotides not matched to a gene: 9. CDR1 and CDR2 (germline): SEHNR, FQNEAQ (reference sequence). This CDR3 is CASSAGLAGERSSYNEQFF. CDR3 nucleotide sequence: TGTGCCAGCAGCGCGGGACTAGCGGGAGAACGAAGCTCCTACAATGAGCAGTTCTTC.

The chain has TRBV5-1 and TRBJ2-3; 9 nucleotides line up with TRBD2. Unmatched junction bases numbered 7, after V lost 1 base and J lost 4 bases. Germline V gene data show CDR1 as SGHRS and CDR2 as YFSETQ. CDR3 length: 16 residues. In DNA form, the CDR3 reads TGCGCCAGCAGCTTGTCCGCTAGCGGGACTGCAGATACGCAGTATTTT. Its translation is CASSLSASGTADTQYF.